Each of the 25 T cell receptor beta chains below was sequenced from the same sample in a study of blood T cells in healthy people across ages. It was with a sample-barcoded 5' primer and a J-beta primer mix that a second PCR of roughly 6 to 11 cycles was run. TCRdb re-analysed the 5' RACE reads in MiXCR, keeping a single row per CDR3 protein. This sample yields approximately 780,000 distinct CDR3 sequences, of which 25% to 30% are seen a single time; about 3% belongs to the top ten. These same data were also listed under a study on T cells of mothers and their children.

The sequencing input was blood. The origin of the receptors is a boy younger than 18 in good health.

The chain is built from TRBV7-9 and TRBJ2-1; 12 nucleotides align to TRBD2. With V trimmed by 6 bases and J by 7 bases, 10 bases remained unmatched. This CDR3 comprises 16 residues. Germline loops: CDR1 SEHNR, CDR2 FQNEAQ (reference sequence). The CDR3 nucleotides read TGTGCCAGCAGATCCACTAGCGGGGGGCCCGTTAATGAGCAGTTCTTC. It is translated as CASRSTSGGPVNEQFF.

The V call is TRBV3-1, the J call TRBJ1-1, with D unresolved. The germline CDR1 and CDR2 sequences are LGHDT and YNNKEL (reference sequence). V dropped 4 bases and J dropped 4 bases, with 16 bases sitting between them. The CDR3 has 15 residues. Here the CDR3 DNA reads TGTGCCAGCAGCCCCTCCCCCACGATGACCACTGAAGCTTTCTTT. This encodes CASSPSPTMTTEAFF.

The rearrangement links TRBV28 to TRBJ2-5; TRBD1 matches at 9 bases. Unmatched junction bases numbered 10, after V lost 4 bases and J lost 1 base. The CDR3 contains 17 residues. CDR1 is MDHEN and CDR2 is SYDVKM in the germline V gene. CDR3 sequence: CASSSPLRDRVQETQYF. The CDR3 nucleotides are TGTGCCAGCAGTTCTCCTCTCCGGGACAGGGTCCAAGAGACCCAGTACTTC.

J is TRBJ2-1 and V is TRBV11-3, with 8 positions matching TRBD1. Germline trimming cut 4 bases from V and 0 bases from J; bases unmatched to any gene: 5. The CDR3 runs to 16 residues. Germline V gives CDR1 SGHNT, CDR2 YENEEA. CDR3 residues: CASSSGQGPSYNEQFF. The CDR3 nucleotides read TGTGCCAGCAGCTCAGGACAGGGCCCCTCCTACAATGAGCAGTTCTTC.

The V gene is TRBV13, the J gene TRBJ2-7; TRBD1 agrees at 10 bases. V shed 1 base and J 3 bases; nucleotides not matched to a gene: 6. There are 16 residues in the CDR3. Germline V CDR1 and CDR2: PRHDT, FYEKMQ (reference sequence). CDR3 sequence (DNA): TGTGCCAGCAGCTTAGCCCCCGGGACAGGGGACTACGAGCAGTACTTC. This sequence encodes CASSLAPGTGDYEQYF.

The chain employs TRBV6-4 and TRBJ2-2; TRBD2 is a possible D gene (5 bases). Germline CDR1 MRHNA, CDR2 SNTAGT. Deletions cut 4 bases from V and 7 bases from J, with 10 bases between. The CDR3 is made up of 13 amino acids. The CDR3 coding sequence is TGTGCCAGCAGTGTGGAGAGCGGCGGGGAGCTGTTTTTT. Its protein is CASSVESGGELFF.

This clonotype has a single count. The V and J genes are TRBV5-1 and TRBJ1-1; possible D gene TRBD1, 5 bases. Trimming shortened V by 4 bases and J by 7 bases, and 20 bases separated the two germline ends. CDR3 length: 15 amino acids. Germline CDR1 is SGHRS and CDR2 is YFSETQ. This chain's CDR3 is CASSRVAGTTGEAFF. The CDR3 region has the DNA TGCGCCAGCAGCCGAGTAGCAGGGACGACGGGTGAAGCTTTCTTT.

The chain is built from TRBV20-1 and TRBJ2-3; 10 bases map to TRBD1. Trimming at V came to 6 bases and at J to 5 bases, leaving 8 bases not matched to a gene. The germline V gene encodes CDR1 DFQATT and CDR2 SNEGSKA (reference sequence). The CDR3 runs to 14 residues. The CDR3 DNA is TGCAGTGCCCCGATCTGGGACAGGGGAGATACGCAGTATTTT. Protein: CSAPIWDRGDTQYF.

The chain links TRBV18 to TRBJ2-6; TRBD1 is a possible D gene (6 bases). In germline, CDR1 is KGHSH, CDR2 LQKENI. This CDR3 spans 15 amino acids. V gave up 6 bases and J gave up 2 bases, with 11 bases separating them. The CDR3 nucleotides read TGTGCCAGCTCTTTTACAGGGACTGGGGCCAACGTCCTGACTTTC. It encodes CASSFTGTGANVLTF.

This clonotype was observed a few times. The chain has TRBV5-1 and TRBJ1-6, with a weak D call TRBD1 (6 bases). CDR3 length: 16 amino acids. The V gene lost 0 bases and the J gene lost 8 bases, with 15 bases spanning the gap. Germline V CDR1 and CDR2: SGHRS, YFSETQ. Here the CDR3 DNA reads TGCGCCAGCAGCTTGGGCCACAGGGACTTGGATTCACCCCTCCACTTT. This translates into CASSLGHRDLDSPLHF.

The CDR3 DNA reads as TGCAGTGCTAGCGATAGGGAAAGCAATCAGCCCCAGCATTTT. This sequence encodes CSASDRESNQPQHF. The gene calls are TRBV20-1 and TRBJ1-5; D remains unclear. In germline, CDR1 is DFQATT, CDR2 SNEGSKA (reference sequence). This CDR3 has 14 amino acids. V gave up 3 bases and J gave up 1 base, with 10 bases separating them.

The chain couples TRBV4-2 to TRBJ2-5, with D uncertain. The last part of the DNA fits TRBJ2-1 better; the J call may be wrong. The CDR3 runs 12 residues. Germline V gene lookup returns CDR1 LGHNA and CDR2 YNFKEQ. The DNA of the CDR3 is TGTGCCAGCAGCCAAGAGTTGTGGGGTCAGTTCTTC. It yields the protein CASSQELWGQFF.

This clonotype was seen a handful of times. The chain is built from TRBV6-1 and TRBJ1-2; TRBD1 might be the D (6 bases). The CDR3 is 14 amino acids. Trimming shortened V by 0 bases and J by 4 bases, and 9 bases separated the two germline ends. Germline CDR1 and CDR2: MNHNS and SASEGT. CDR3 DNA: TGTGCCAGCAGTGAAGCGCCGGGGGCCTATGGCTACACCTTC. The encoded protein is CASSEAPGAYGYTF.

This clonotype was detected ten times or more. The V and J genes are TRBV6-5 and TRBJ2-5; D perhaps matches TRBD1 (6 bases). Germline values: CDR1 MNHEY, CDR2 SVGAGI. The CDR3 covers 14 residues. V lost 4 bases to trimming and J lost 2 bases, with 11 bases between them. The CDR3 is CASSSQGSQETQYF. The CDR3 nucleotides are TGTGCCAGCAGTTCACAGGGTTCTCAAGAGACCCAGTACTTC.

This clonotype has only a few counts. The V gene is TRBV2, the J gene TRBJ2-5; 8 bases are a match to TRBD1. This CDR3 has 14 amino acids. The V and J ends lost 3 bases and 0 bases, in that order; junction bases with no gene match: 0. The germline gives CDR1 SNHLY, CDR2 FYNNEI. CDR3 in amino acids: CASSEDRDQETQYF. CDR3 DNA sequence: TGTGCCAGCAGTGAGGACAGGGACCAAGAGACCCAGTACTTC.

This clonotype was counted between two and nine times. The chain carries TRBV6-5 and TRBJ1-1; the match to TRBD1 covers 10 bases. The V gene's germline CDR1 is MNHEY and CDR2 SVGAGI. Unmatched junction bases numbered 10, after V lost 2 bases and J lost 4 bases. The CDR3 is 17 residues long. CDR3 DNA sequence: TGTGCCAGCAGTTACATCCCGGGACAGGGGTTGGGCACTGAAGCTTTCTTT. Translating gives CASSYIPGQGLGTEAFF.

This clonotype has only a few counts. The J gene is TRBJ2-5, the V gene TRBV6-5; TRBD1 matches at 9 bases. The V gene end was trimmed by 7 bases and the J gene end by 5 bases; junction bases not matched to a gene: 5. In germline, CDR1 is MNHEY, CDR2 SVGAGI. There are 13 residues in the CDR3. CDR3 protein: CASTTGGRETQYF. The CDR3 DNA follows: TGTGCCAGCACAACAGGGGGCCGGGAGACCCAGTACTTC.

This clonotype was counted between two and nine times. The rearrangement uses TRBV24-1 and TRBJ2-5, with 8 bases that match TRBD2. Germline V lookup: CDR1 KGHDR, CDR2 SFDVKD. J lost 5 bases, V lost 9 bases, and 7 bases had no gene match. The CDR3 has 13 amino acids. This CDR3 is CATSTSATETQYF. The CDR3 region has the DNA TGTGCCACCTCGACTAGCGCTACTGAGACCCAGTACTTC.

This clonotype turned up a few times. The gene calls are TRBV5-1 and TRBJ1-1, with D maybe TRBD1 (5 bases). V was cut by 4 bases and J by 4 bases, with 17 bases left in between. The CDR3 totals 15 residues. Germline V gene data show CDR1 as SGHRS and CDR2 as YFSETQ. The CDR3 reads CASSLAGREGTEAFF. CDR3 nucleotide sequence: TGCGCCAGCAGCCTGGCGGGCAGGGAAGGCACTGAAGCTTTCTTT.

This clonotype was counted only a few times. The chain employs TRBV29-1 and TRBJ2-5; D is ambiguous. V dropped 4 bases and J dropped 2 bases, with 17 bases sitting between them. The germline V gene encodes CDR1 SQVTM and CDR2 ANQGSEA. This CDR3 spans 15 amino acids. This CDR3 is CSVGVGTTSQETQYF. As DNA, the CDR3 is TGCAGCGTTGGTGTAGGCACTACCTCACAAGAGACCCAGTACTTC.

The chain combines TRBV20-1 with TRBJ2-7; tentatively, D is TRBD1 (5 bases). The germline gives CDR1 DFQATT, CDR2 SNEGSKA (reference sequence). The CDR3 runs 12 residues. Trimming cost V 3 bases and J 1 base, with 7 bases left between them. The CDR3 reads CSASGQSYEQYF. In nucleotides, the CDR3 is TGCAGTGCTAGCGGACAATCCTACGAGCAGTACTTC.

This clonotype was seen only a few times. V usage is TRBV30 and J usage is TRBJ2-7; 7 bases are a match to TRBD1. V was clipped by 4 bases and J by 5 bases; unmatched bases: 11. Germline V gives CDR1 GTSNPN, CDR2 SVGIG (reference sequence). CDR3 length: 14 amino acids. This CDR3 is CAWTPGQAGDEQYF. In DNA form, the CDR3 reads TGTGCCTGGACACCAGGACAGGCCGGCGACGAGCAGTACTTC.

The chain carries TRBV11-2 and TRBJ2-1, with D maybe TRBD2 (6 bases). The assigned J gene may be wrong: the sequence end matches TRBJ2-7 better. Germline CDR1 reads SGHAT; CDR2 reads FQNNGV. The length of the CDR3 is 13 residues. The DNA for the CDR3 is TGTGCCAGCCGACGTATGGGACTGCACGAGCAGTACTTC. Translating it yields CASRRMGLHEQYF.

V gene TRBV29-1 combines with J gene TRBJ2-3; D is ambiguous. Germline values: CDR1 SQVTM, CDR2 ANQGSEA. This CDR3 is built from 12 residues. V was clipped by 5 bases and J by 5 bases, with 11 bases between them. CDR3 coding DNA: TGCAGCGTTAAACTGGGGATAGATACGCAGTATTTT. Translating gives CSVKLGIDTQYF.

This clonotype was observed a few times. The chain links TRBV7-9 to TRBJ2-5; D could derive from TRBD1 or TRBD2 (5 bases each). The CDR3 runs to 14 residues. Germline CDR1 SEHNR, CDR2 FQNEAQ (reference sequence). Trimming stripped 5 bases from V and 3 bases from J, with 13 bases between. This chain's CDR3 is CASSPGDVEETQYF. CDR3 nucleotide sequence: TGTGCCAGCAGCCCCGGGGACGTCGAAGAGACCCAGTACTTC.